This T cell receptor beta chain is from a study of CD8+CD57+ T cells in acquired aplastic anemia. Study findings and constraints: Patients had around 30 CD8+ CDR3 sequences in common with controls (the shared set).

CDR3 length: 15 amino acids. V lost 1 base and J lost 4, with 11 bases in between. Germline values: CDR1 SGHTA, CDR2 FQGTGA. Investigators profiled TCR beta VDJ and CDR3 from genomic DNA template. TCRdb reanalysed the reads using MiXCR and keeps one entry per CDR3 protein. The sample lists a few hundred thousand distinct CDR3 sequences, roughly 45% occurring once. The sequenced patients had an expansion of CD8+CD57+ cells seen by flow cytometry. Patients were treatment-naive when blood was sampled. Details on this clonotype: Its antigen is unidentified.

What was sequenced was sorted CD4+, CD8+, or CD8+CD57+ T cells (not recorded which) from PBMCs. The V call is TRBV7-3, the J call TRBJ1-3, with no clear D. This receptor was taken from a human donor with aplastic anemia. The CDR3 DNA reads as TGTGCCAGCAGCTTAATGGCAGGCCCCGGAAACACCATATATTTT. Protein sequence: CASSLMAGPGNTIYF.